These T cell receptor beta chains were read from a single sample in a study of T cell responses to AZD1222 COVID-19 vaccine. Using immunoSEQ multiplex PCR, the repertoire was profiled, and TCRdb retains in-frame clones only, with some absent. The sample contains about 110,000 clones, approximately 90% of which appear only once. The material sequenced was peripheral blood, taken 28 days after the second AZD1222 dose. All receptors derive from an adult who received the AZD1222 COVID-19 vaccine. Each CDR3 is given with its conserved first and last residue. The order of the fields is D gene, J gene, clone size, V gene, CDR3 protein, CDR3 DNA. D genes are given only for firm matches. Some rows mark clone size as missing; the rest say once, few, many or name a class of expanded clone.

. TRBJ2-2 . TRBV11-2 CASCDNAGELFF TGTGCCAGCTGTGACAATGCCGGGGAGCTGTTTTTT
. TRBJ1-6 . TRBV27 CASSLSGRVYNSPLHF TGTGCCAGCAGTTTATCAGGGCGGGTATACAATTCACCCCTCCACTTT
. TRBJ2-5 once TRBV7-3 CASSLNGEKETQYF TGTGCCAGCAGCTTAAATGGGGAGAAAGAGACCCAGTACTTC
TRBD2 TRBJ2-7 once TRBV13 CASSSDRDYLREQYF TGTGCCAGCAGCTCAGACCGGGACTACCTTCGGGAGCAGTACTTC
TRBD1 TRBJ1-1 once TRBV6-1 CASSEETGATAFF TGTGCCAGCAGTGAAGAGACAGGGGCGACTGCTTTCTTT
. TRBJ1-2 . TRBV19 CASTAPPARFGYTF TGTGCCAGTACCGCACCCCCGGCCAGATTTGGGTACACCTTC
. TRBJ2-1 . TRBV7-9 CASSPHRMGQFF TGTGCCAGCAGCCCCCATCGGATGGGGCAGTTCTTC
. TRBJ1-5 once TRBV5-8 CASSAGQTTSQPQHF TGTGCCAGCAGCGCGGGACAAACGACCAGCCAGCCCCAGCATTTT
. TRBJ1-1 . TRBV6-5 CASSYSKAGAAFF TGTGCCAGCAGTTACTCGAAGGCGGGGGCTGCTTTCTTT
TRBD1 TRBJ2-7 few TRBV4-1 CASSPGTVAYEQYF TGCGCCAGCAGCCCCGGGACAGTGGCCTACGAGCAGTACTTC